The TCR beta chain under discussion was sequenced for a study of monozygotic twins with inflammatory bowel disease. General study points: For IBD, no single strong associated signal or clonotype was supported. Distinguishing T cell subtypes was not possible.

From around 4,000 ng of total RNA, each TCR library was prepared. Each CDR3 protein gets one entry in TCRdb, which reprocessed the 5' RACE reads and gives no DNA. There are fewer than 200,000 distinct CDR3 sequences in the sample, with approximately 2.4% held by the top ten. The length of the CDR3 is 13 residues. Germline CDR1 DFQATT, CDR2 SNEGSKA (reference sequence). With regard to this clonotype: Antigen: not known.

Sequencing used blood. This receptor was taken from a human donor with ulcerative colitis or Crohn's disease, or a healthy co-twin of an affected twin (not recorded which). V usage is TRBV20-1 and J usage is TRBJ1-2; as DNA is missing, the TRBD1 call by TCRdb cannot be tested. CDR3 protein: CSARLTGGNGYTF.